These 32 T cell receptor beta chains share one sample of origin, sequenced in a study of cytomegalovirus exposure and HLA in healthy donors. PCR amplification relied on 60 Vbeta primers (plus 13 Jbeta primers). Here immunoSEQ multiplex PCR was the method, and the copy in TCRdb shows in-frame clones only, minus some. The data show 80,000 or so clones, 60% to 75% seen once. The sample was PBMCs. All receptors derive from a woman aged 40 to 50 in good health and CMV-seropositive.

The count of this clone is one. The V call is TRBV2, the J call TRBJ1-2; no firm D call. Per the germline V gene, CDR1 is SNHLY and CDR2 is FYNNEI. V was shortened by 6 bases and J by 8 bases, with 13 bases between the two germline ends. This CDR3 region has 12 residues. The CDR3 here is CASRSAMRGYTF. CDR3 DNA sequence: TGTGCCAGCAGAAGTGCAATGAGGGGCTACACCTTC.

The V and J genes are TRBV27 and TRBJ2-3; 14 bases line up with TRBD2. The germline V gene encodes CDR1 MNHEY and CDR2 SMNVEV (reference sequence). The ends lost 8 bases at V and 4 bases at J; junction bases unmatched: 5. There are 15 residues in the CDR3. The CDR3, as DNA: TGTGCCAGCCGACTAGCGGGAGGGCCACCAGATACGCAGTATTTT. Protein sequence: CASRLAGGPPDTQYF.

The chain joins TRBV6-6 to TRBJ1-1, with D possibly matching TRBD1 (6 bases). The germline V gene encodes CDR1 MNHNY and CDR2 SVGAGI (reference sequence). The V end was cut by 4 bases, the J end by 1 base, with 10 bases between. The CDR3 sequence is 14 residues long. CDR3 protein: CASSLDRTNTEAFF. CDR3 nucleotides: TGTGCCAGCAGTTTGGACAGAACGAACACTGAAGCTTTCTTT.

The chain employs TRBV6-5 and TRBJ2-2; 8 positions agree with TRBD1. Germline-derived CDR1 and CDR2 are MNHEY and SVGAGI. CDR3 size: 15 residues. J lost 5 bases, V lost 6 bases, and 8 bases had no gene match. The CDR3 coding sequence is TGTGCCAGCAGACTACAGGGGGTAGGGACCGGGGAGCTGTTTTTT. Protein product: CASRLQGVGTGELFF.

The gene calls are TRBV27 and TRBJ2-7, with 7 bases lining up with TRBD2. In germline, CDR1 is MNHEY, CDR2 SMNVEV (reference sequence). This CDR3 is 15 amino acids long. V dropped 5 bases and J dropped 4; count of bases not matched to a gene: 11. CDR3 sequence (DNA): TGTGCCAGCAGTCTCCAGCGGGGCTCGGGGTACGAGCAGTACTTC. It translates to CASSLQRGSGYEQYF.

The V and J genes are TRBV7-9 and TRBJ2-3; no reliable D call. The CDR3 extends over 14 amino acids. Trimming left V 1 base short and J 3 bases short, with 8 bases between. Germline V gene sequence: CDR1 SEHNR, CDR2 FQNEAQ (reference sequence). The CDR3 bases are TGTGCCAGCAGCTTAGAACGCAGGACAGATACGCAGTATTTT. Its translation is CASSLERRTDTQYF.

This chain joins TRBV25-1 and TRBJ2-3; D is perhaps TRBD1 (6 bases). The CDR3 has 13 amino acids. V was clipped by 9 bases and J by 7 bases, with 17 bases between them. Germline V gene data show CDR1 as MGHDK and CDR2 as SYGVNS. The CDR3 loop is CASTSWTDYTQYF. The CDR3 DNA follows: TGTGCCAGTACCTCATGGACAGACTATACGCAGTATTTT.

The chain is built from TRBV5-1 and TRBJ2-7, with 10 bases identical to TRBD2. Trimming took 1 base from V and 4 from J; bases not matched to a gene: 11. This CDR3 has 17 residues. CDR1 and CDR2 from the germline V gene are SGHRS and YFSETQ. In DNA, the CDR3 is TGCGCCAGCAGCTTGACTAGCGGGAACGAACCCGGTTACGAGCAGTACTTC. Amino acids: CASSLTSGNEPGYEQYF.

This clone was observed a handful of times. This sequence joins TRBV6-1 and TRBJ1-3; possible D gene TRBD1, 6 bases. The V gene lost 2 bases and the J gene lost 0 bases, with 8 bases spanning the gap. This CDR3 is built from 15 residues. CDR1 and CDR2 (germline): MNHNS, SASEGT. CDR3 region: CASSERGGSGNTIYF. The CDR3 nucleotides are TGTGCCAGCAGTGAAAGAGGGGGCTCTGGAAACACCATATATTTT.

The chain has TRBV5-1 and TRBJ2-3; the D gene is possibly TRBD2 (6 bases). This CDR3 has 13 amino acids. Deletions cut 1 base from V and 6 bases from J, with 9 bases between. The germline V gene encodes CDR1 SGHRS and CDR2 YFSETQ. The CDR3, as DNA: TGCGCCAGCAGCTTGTCTAGCGTGGATACGCAGTATTTT. Protein product: CASSLSSVDTQYF.

V and J are TRBV2 and TRBJ1-2; TRBD1 agrees at 9 bases. CDR3 length equals 13 residues. Losses at the gene ends were 4 bases for V and 8 bases for J; bases not matched to a gene: 5. CDR1 SNHLY and CDR2 FYNNEI come from the germline V gene. For the CDR3, the DNA is TGTGCCAGCAGTGTACAGGGGGCCGGGGGCTACACCTTC. This codes for CASSVQGAGGYTF. Full variable domain (remainder filled in from reference TRBV2 and TRBJ1-2): EPEVTQTPSHQVTQMGQEVILRCVPISNHLYFYWYRQILGQKVEFLVSFYNNEISEKSEIFDDQFSVERPDGSNFTLKIRSTKLEDSAMYFCASSVQGAGGYTFGSGTRLTVV.

The V call is TRBV10-1, the J call TRBJ2-7, with TRBD1 identical over 7 bases. V lost 11 bases and J lost 11; bases outside the gene matches: 18. Germline V gene sequence: CDR1 WNHNN, CDR2 SYGVQD (reference sequence). The CDR3 runs 13 residues. Here the CDR3 reads CASKGAGALLEYF. For the CDR3, the DNA is TGCGCCTCCAAGGGGGCAGGGGCCCTGTTGGAGTACTTC.

The chain employs TRBV6-6 and TRBJ2-2; TRBD1 is a possible D gene (5 bases). The CDR3 is 16 amino acids. V dropped 0 bases and J dropped 4 bases, with 12 bases sitting between them. Germline V CDR1 and CDR2: MNHNY, SVGAGI (reference sequence). CDR3 amino acids: CASSYSPTQGTGELFF. The DNA of the CDR3 is TGTGCCAGCAGTTACTCTCCCACCCAGGGCACCGGGGAGCTGTTTTTT.

The J gene is TRBJ1-4, the V gene TRBV18; 11 nucleotides line up with TRBD1. Losses at the gene ends were 6 bases for V and 3 bases for J; bases not matched to a gene: 6. Germline CDR1 reads KGHSH; CDR2 reads LQKENI. The CDR3 length is 16 residues. In DNA form, the CDR3 reads TGTGCCAGCTCTCATGGACAGGGGGCCGCTAATGAAAAACTGTTTTTT. The encoded protein is CASSHGQGAANEKLFF.

This clone was recorded a few times. The chain has TRBV10-2 and TRBJ2-2, with 7 bases matching TRBD1. V trimming: 3 bases; J trimming: 2 bases; junction bases outside the gene matches: 3. CDR1 is WSHSY, CDR2 SAAADI, per germline. This CDR3 is 15 amino acids long. CDR3 in amino acids: CASSDRGRNTGELFF. Here the CDR3 DNA reads TGCGCCAGCAGTGACAGGGGGAGAAACACCGGGGAGCTGTTTTTT.

J is TRBJ2-1 and V is TRBV2; a possible D gene is TRBD1 (5 bases). Germline loops: CDR1 SNHLY, CDR2 FYNNEI. The CDR3 loop spans 15 amino acids. The V and J ends lost 3 bases and 0 bases respectively, with 9 bases between them. The CDR3, as DNA: TGTGCCAGCAGTGATGTTAGGGGCTCCTACAATGAGCAGTTCTTC. Its protein is CASSDVRGSYNEQFF.

The chain couples TRBV30 to TRBJ2-3; D is ambiguous. Germline V gene sequence: CDR1 GTSNPN, CDR2 SVGIG (reference sequence). This CDR3 is built from 13 residues. V lost 3 bases and J 2 bases, leaving 9 bases between the germline ends. As DNA, the CDR3 is TGTGCCTGGAGAGTACAATTCACAGATACGCAGTATTTT. Protein: CAWRVQFTDTQYF. The full variable domain, with the rest looked up from reference TRBV30 and TRBJ2-3, is SQTIHQWPATLVQPVGSPLSLECTVEGTSNPNLYWYRQAAGRGLQLLFYSVGIGQISSEVPQNLSASRPQDRQFILSSKKLLLSDSGFYLCAWRVQFTDTQYFGPGTRLTVL.

This clone has only a few counts. This chain joins TRBV10-2 and TRBJ2-7; 10 bases agree with TRBD2. Trimming at V came to 7 bases and at J to 4 bases, leaving 4 bases not matched to a gene. Germline loops: CDR1 WSHSY, CDR2 SAAADI. The CDR3 has 13 residues. CDR3 sequence reads: CASKAGGGYEQYF. The CDR3, as DNA: TGCGCCAGCAAAGCGGGAGGGGGTTACGAGCAGTACTTC.

The chain has TRBV19 and TRBJ2-7; 7 bases match TRBD1. With 8 bases clipped from V and 3 bases from J, the junction kept 13 bases outside the gene matches. CDR3 length: 15 amino acids. Germline values: CDR1 LNHDA, CDR2 SQIVND (reference sequence). As DNA, the CDR3 is TGTGCCAGTCGAAAAACAGGGGCAGCTGACTACGAGCAGTACTTC. Translation: CASRKTGAADYEQYF.

This clone came up a few times. At one end the junction does not follow the germline gene, possibly because of a read error. V is TRBV7-2 and J is TRBJ1-2; possible D gene TRBD1, 6 bases. The length of the CDR3 is 16 residues. Germline-derived CDR1 and CDR2 are SGHTA and FQGNSA. The CDR3: CASSPGWGGASYGYPF. CDR3 bases: TGTGCCAGCAGCCCAGGCTGGGGGGGCGCGAGCTATGGCTACCCCTTC.

This clone was seen only a few times. The chain is built from TRBV7-2 and TRBJ2-1; a possible D gene is TRBD1 (5 bases). The germline V and J ends were trimmed by 4 bases and 5 bases, with 9 bases remaining between them. Germline V gives CDR1 SGHTA, CDR2 FQGNSA. CDR3 length equals 13 residues. CDR3 DNA sequence: TGTGCCAGCAGCTCCTCAGGGCACAATGAGCAGTTCTTC. It codes for CASSSSGHNEQFF.

The J gene is TRBJ1-2, the V gene TRBV5-1; 9 nucleotides match TRBD1. Germline CDR1 reads SGHRS; CDR2 reads YFSETQ. This CDR3 has 17 amino acids. The V and J ends lost 0 bases and 7 bases, in that order; junction bases with no gene match: 13. In DNA, the CDR3 is TGCGCCAGCAGCTTGGCAGGCGGCGGACAGGGGAGTCGTGGCTACACCTTC. This encodes CASSLAGGGQGSRGYTF.

The chain recombines TRBV7-8 with TRBJ2-1; D gene ambiguous. The CDR3 runs 12 residues. V was shortened by 1 base and J by 6 bases, with 4 bases between the two germline ends. The germline CDR1 and CDR2 sequences are SGHVS and FQNEAQ. CDR3 region: CASSLGRNEQFF. The CDR3, as DNA: TGTGCCAGCAGCTTAGGTCGCAATGAGCAGTTCTTC.

This clone has at least ten counts. CDR3: CTSGAYNEQFF. CDR3 in DNA: TGCACCAGTGGAGCCTACAATGAGCAGTTCTTC. The V call is TRBV1, the J call TRBJ2-1; the table's D call TRBD2 went unverified against the DNA. TRBV1 is designated a pseudogene. This CDR3 is built from 11 residues.

The CDR3 spells CASSGGLAINEQFF. CDR3 in DNA: TGTGCCAGCAGTGGGGGACTAGCAATCAATGAGCAGTTCTTC. The rearrangement links TRBV2 to TRBJ2-1; the match to TRBD2 covers 9 bases. With V trimmed by 4 bases and J by 6 bases, 4 bases remained unmatched. CDR1 and CDR2 (germline): SNHLY, FYNNEI. This CDR3 has 14 residues.

The chain employs TRBV28 and TRBJ1-2; 8 nucleotides match TRBD1. The germline gives CDR1 MDHEN, CDR2 SYDVKM. This CDR3 contains 13 residues. The ends lost 11 bases at V and 0 bases at J; junction bases unmatched: 5. CDR3 coding DNA: TGTGCCGGTGGGGACAGGTCTAACTATGGCTACACCTTC. It yields the protein CAGGDRSNYGYTF.

The rearrangement uses TRBV2 and TRBJ2-7; D unresolved. Germline V gives CDR1 SNHLY, CDR2 FYNNEI. The CDR3 is 13 residues long. Trimming took off 8 bases at V and 3 bases at J, with 14 bases between the two ends. CDR3 in amino acids: CASYPDTFYEQYF. The CDR3, as DNA: TGTGCCAGCTACCCCGACACGTTCTACGAGCAGTACTTC.

The genes are TRBV28 and TRBJ2-3, with 9 nucleotides matching TRBD1. Germline CDR1 and CDR2: MDHEN and SYDVKM. This CDR3 contains 16 residues. V lost 6 bases, J lost 4 bases, and 11 bases stayed unmatched. CDR3 in DNA: TGTGCCAGCAGAGAACCCGGGACAGGGTTTCCAGATACGCAGTATTTT. It translates to CASREPGTGFPDTQYF.

This rearrangement joins TRBV7-7 to TRBJ1-5, with 8 bases identical to TRBD1. The CDR3 extends over 16 amino acids. Germline assignment: CDR1 SSHAT and CDR2 FNYEAQ (reference sequence). V trimming: 5 bases; J trimming: 2 bases; junction bases outside the gene matches: 8. CDR3 in DNA: TGTGCCAGCAGCCAACCCAGGGGGCCTCGCAATCAGCCCCAGCATTTT. Residues: CASSQPRGPRNQPQHF.

The chain employs TRBV5-1 and TRBJ1-2; D unclear. Trimming removed 7 bases at V and 6 bases at J, with 10 bases between. The CDR3 is made up of 11 amino acids. The germline CDR1 and CDR2 sequences are SGHRS and YFSETQ. CDR3 protein: CASRGQDGYTF. CDR3 DNA sequence: TGCGCCAGCCGTGGCCAGGATGGCTACACCTTC. The variable domain in full, with the rest retrieved from reference TRBV5-1 and TRBJ1-2, is KAGVTQTPRYLIKTRGQQVTLSCSPISGHRSVSWYQQTPGQGLQFLFEYFSETQRNKGNFPGRFSGRQFSNSRSEMNVSTLELGDSALYLCASRGQDGYTFGSGTRLTVV.

V usage is TRBV5-1 and J usage is TRBJ1-1; 9 positions match TRBD1. V lost 2 bases and J lost 5; bases outside the gene matches: 7. The CDR3 totals 15 residues. Germline V gene sequence: CDR1 SGHRS, CDR2 YFSETQ. The DNA of the CDR3 is TGCGCCAGCAGCTTATCTGGGACAGGGAAGACTGAAGCTTTCTTT. Amino acid sequence: CASSLSGTGKTEAFF.

The chain carries TRBV18 and TRBJ2-7; 9 bases agree with TRBD1. Trimming cost V 3 bases and J 2 bases; bases outside gene matches: 8. The germline CDR1 and CDR2 sequences are KGHSH and LQKENI. The CDR3 covers 16 residues. The CDR3 region has the DNA TGTGCCAGCTCACCGACGACAGGGGGAAATGCCTACGAGCAGTACTTC. This sequence encodes CASSPTTGGNAYEQYF.